Following are 26 T cell receptor beta chains from one sample sequenced in a study of blood T cell repertoires in COVID-19 (TCRdb year 2020). Libraries were made using the immunoSEQ multiplex PCR assay. Imported from immuneACCESS, the table was reduced by TCRdb to in-frame sequences with V and J called. These copies leave out some clones; in studies compared against another copy, an unresolved V gene accounts for under half, and the cause of the remainder is not known. This sample holds 150,000 to 250,000 clones; about 80% were observed only once. The ten most abundant clones make up 6% to 8% of the sample. Sequencing used peripheral blood. The receptors shown here come from a human donor with acute or convalescent COVID-19. The donor label of this sample is uncertain.

The rearrangement links TRBV3-1 (or the pseudogene TRBV3-2) to TRBJ2-1; 7 bases align to TRBD2. The CDR3 is 15 amino acids. Germline V CDR1 and CDR2: LGHDT, YNNKEL (reference sequence). The J segment lost 7 bases and the V segment lost 1 base, leaving 7 bases of the junction unmatched. In DNA, the CDR3 is TGTGCCAGCAGCCAAGGATACGCGGGAGTGAATGAGCAGTTCTTC. As protein: CASSQGYAGVNEQFF.

This clone showed up just once. The rearrangement uses TRBV30 and TRBJ2-1, with 7 bases lining up with TRBD2. The CDR3 extends over 11 amino acids. CDR1 GTSNPN and CDR2 SVGIG come from the germline V gene (reference sequence). Written as DNA, the CDR3 is TGTGGCGGACTAGTGCTGGGTGAGCAGTTCTTC. Protein sequence: CGGLVLGEQFF.

This sequence joins TRBV7-2 and TRBJ1-1; D call uncertain. CDR1 and CDR2 (germline): SGHTA, FQGNSA. Trimming stripped 9 bases from V and 3 bases from J, with 17 bases between. The CDR3 consists of 14 residues. In DNA form, the CDR3 reads TGTGCCAGTCAGAGGACCGTAGCGTACACTGAAGCTTTCTTT. The encoded protein is CASQRTVAYTEAFF.

The genes are TRBV6-1 and TRBJ2-1; 16 bases match TRBD2. The CDR3 consists of 15 residues. The V segment lost 3 bases and the J segment 13 bases; nucleotides outside the gene matches: 6. CDR1 MNHNS and CDR2 SASEGT come from the germline V gene. This CDR3 reads CASSDPGTSGRGQFF. CDR3 nucleotide sequence: TGTGCCAGCAGTGACCCCGGGACTAGCGGGAGGGGCCAGTTCTTC.

The chain employs TRBV14 and TRBJ1-1, with D perhaps TRBD1 (5 bases). CDR3 size: 15 residues. Trimming left V 0 bases short and J 4 bases short, with 12 bases between. Germline V gene lookup returns CDR1 SGHDN and CDR2 FVKESK. The CDR3 reads CASSQDHSGGTEAFF. The CDR3 DNA sequence: TGTGCCAGCAGCCAAGATCACAGCGGGGGCACTGAAGCTTTCTTT.

V gene TRBV24-1 combines with J gene TRBJ1-4; perhaps TRBD1 as D (5 bases). The germline V gene encodes CDR1 KGHDR and CDR2 SFDVKD. Trimming shortened V by 12 bases and J by 8 bases, and 18 bases separated the two germline ends. The CDR3 is 13 residues long. This CDR3 is CAASQGFREKLFF. CDR3 nucleotide sequence: TGTGCCGCATCCCAGGGATTCCGGGAAAAACTGTTTTTT.

The J gene is TRBJ2-7, the V gene TRBV3-1 (or the pseudogene TRBV3-2); 15 bases agree with TRBD2. This CDR3 spans 18 amino acids. J lost 5 bases, V lost 4 bases, and 12 bases had no gene match. CDR1 LGHDT and CDR2 YNNKEL come from the germline V gene (reference sequence). The CDR3 nucleotides read TGTGCCAGCAGCCGGTCTCGAGGGACTAGCGGGAGGCGGAACGAGCAGTACTTC. The encoded protein is CASSRSRGTSGRRNEQYF.

This clone was counted between two and nine times. This chain joins TRBV10-3 and TRBJ2-1, with TRBD2 matching over 10 bases. CDR3 length: 15 amino acids. The germline gives CDR1 ENHRY, CDR2 SYGVKD. V was pared by 10 bases and J by 10 bases, with 16 bases of the junction left unmatched. The CDR3 here is CATNREAGGPSEQFF. CDR3 bases: TGTGCCACCAATCGAGAAGCGGGAGGGCCTAGCGAGCAGTTCTTC.

This sequence joins TRBV5-1 and TRBJ1-6; a possible D gene is TRBD1 (6 bases). The CDR3 sequence is 15 residues long. V lost 4 bases, J lost 10 bases, and 18 bases lay in between. The germline CDR1 and CDR2 sequences are SGHRS and YFSETQ. The CDR3 DNA reads TGCGCCAGCAGCGGTTCGGGGGGCGCGGGGTCACCCCTCCACTTT. This translates into CASSGSGGAGSPLHF.

This clone came up a few times. The chain joins TRBV10-3 to TRBJ2-3, with TRBD1 matching over 10 bases. The junction had 9 bases not matched to a gene; V was cut back by 10 bases and J by 2 bases. The CDR3 contains 15 residues. The germline CDR1 and CDR2 sequences are ENHRY and SYGVKD. The CDR3 bases are TGTGCCAGCGGGACAGGGGCTTTAGACACAGATACGCAGTATTTT. Its translation is CASGTGALDTDTQYF.

This chain links TRBV7-6 with TRBJ1-1; TRBD1 matches at 8 bases. Germline values: CDR1 SGHVS, CDR2 FNYEAQ. The CDR3 has 14 residues. Trimming removed 5 bases from V and 6 bases from J; junction bases left unmatched: 8. CDR3 coding DNA: TGTGCCAGCAGCCCACGGACAGGGTTTGCTGAAGCTTTCTTT. Its translation: CASSPRTGFAEAFF.

This chain connects TRBV7-2 to TRBJ2-7, with D unresolved. Germline V gene lookup returns CDR1 SGHTA and CDR2 FQGNSA. CDR3 size: 12 residues. V lost 1 base and J 3 bases, leaving 4 bases between the germline ends. CDR3: CASSLGDYEQYF. CDR3 coding DNA: TGTGCCAGCAGCTTAGGCGACTACGAGCAGTACTTC.

The gene calls are TRBV30 and TRBJ2-2, with TRBD2 matching over 9 bases. Looked up from germline, CDR1 is GTSNPN and CDR2 is SVGIG (reference sequence). The CDR3 runs to 15 residues. The V and J ends lost 3 bases and 0 bases, in that order; junction bases with no gene match: 2. CDR3 protein: CAWRTSGSNTGELFF. CDR3 bases: TGTGCCTGGAGGACTAGCGGTTCGAACACCGGGGAGCTGTTTTTT.

V is TRBV5-5 and J is TRBJ2-7, with 7 bases that match TRBD2. This CDR3 comprises 13 residues. The J segment lost 3 bases and the V segment lost 4 bases, leaving 4 bases of the junction unmatched. Germline V gene data show CDR1 as SGHKS and CDR2 as YYEKEE (reference sequence). CDR3: CASSIGLGYEQYF. The CDR3 coding sequence is TGTGCCAGCAGCATCGGACTAGGCTACGAGCAGTACTTC.

The CDR3 bases are TGCGCCAGCAGCTACGACGGGACAGGGAACACTGAAGCTTTCTTT. This translates into CASSYDGTGNTEAFF. The V and J genes are TRBV5-1 and TRBJ1-1; TRBD1 agrees at 8 bases. The V and J ends lost 3 bases and 1 base, in that order; junction bases with no gene match: 5. Germline V CDR1 and CDR2: SGHRS, YFSETQ. This CDR3 has 15 residues. Together with reference TRBV5-1 and TRBJ1-1, the CDR3 gives the full variable domain: KAGVTQTPRYLIKTRGQQVTLSCSPISGHRSVSWYQQTPGQGLQFLFEYFSETQRNKGNFPGRFSGRQFSNSRSEMNVSTLELGDSALYLCASSYDGTGNTEAFFGQGTRLTVV.

V is TRBV9 and J is TRBJ1-4; D is ambiguous. Trimming removed 1 base from V and 7 bases from J, with 11 bases in between. In germline, CDR1 is SGDLS, CDR2 YYNGEE. The CDR3 extends over 14 amino acids. Here the CDR3 reads CASSVTRLSEKLFF. CDR3 nucleotide sequence: TGTGCCAGCAGCGTAACCAGGTTGAGTGAAAAACTGTTTTTT.

The chain combines TRBV4-1 with TRBJ1-1; 9 bases fit TRBD1. Germline V lookup: CDR1 MGHRA, CDR2 YSYEKL. The CDR3 extends over 15 amino acids. V was clipped by 0 bases and J by 5 bases; unmatched bases: 4. CDR3 bases: TGCGCCAGCAGCCAAGAGGGGACAGGGCGAACTGAAGCTTTCTTT. As protein: CASSQEGTGRTEAFF.

This chain uses TRBV5-4 with TRBJ2-1, with TRBD2 identical over 7 bases. J gave up 10 bases and V 4 bases, and 8 bases lay outside the gene matches. The CDR3 loop spans 13 amino acids. Germline V gene lookup returns CDR1 SGHNT and CDR2 YYREEE (reference sequence). Written as DNA, the CDR3 is TGTGCCAGCAGCCTCTGGGACTACCGGGAGCAGTTCTTC. This translates into CASSLWDYREQFF.

The rearrangement joins TRBV5-1 to TRBJ1-2, with 9 bases lining up with TRBD1. This CDR3 is 14 amino acids long. V trimming: 5 bases; J trimming: 2 bases; junction bases outside the gene matches: 4. Germline V gene lookup returns CDR1 SGHRS and CDR2 YFSETQ. CDR3 residues: CASSTGTGNYGYTF. Written as DNA, the CDR3 is TGCGCCAGCAGTACCGGGACAGGGAACTATGGCTACACCTTC.

V is TRBV29-1 and J is TRBJ2-1; D unresolved. Germline CDR1 and CDR2: SQVTM and ANQGSEA. The germline V and J ends were trimmed by 4 bases and 6 bases, with 10 bases remaining between them. This CDR3 comprises 12 residues. CDR3 sequence: CSVVRYSNEQFF. The CDR3 DNA reads TGCAGCGTTGTCCGTTATAGCAATGAGCAGTTCTTC.

The chain carries TRBV6-6 and TRBJ1-6, with TRBD1 as a possible D gene (6 bases). The CDR3 is 16 residues long. In germline, CDR1 is MNHNY, CDR2 SVGAGI (reference sequence). V lost 6 bases, J lost 7 bases, and 19 bases lay in between. CDR3 sequence reads: CASSKTTGFLNSPLHF. As DNA, the CDR3 is TGTGCCAGCAGCAAAACTACAGGGTTTCTAAATTCACCCCTCCACTTT.

V gene TRBV28 combines with J gene TRBJ1-2, with D perhaps TRBD1 (5 bases). V lost 9 bases and J 4 bases, leaving 18 bases between the germline ends. CDR1 MDHEN and CDR2 SYDVKM come from the germline V gene. This CDR3 contains 14 residues. CDR3 DNA sequence: TGTGCCAGTACCCCCGGCGGGGGACCCTATGGCTACACCTTC. Its translation is CASTPGGGPYGYTF.

This chain joins TRBV4-2 and TRBJ2-3; TRBD2 agrees at 8 bases. Trimming at V came to 3 bases and at J to 2 bases, leaving 28 bases not matched to a gene. This CDR3 is 23 amino acids long. Germline values: CDR1 LGHNA, CDR2 YNFKEQ. CDR3 DNA: TGTGCCAGCAGCCAGGGTAAGGGTCGGGGGAGAACTAGCGGCTCCCCTCTCACAGATACGCAGTATTTT. Encoded protein: CASSQGKGRGRTSGSPLTDTQYF.

Only one count was recorded for this clone. This chain connects TRBV27 to TRBJ1-3, with 9 nucleotides matching TRBD1. The CDR3 is 15 residues long. V lost 7 bases and J lost 2; bases outside the gene matches: 6. CDR1 and CDR2 (germline): MNHEY, SMNVEV (reference sequence). The CDR3 nucleotides are TGTGCCAGCACCACCGGGACAGGGACTGGAAACACCATATATTTT. Translated: CASTTGTGTGNTIYF.

The chain has TRBV24-1 and TRBJ2-1, with 7 bases identical to TRBD1. Trimming took 4 bases from V and 7 from J; bases not matched to a gene: 9. CDR1 and CDR2 (germline): KGHDR, SFDVKD. CDR3 length: 15 residues. In nucleotides, the CDR3 is TGTGCCACCAGTGAGCCGACAGGGATGCCTAATGAGCAGTTCTTC. It translates to CATSEPTGMPNEQFF.

This rearrangement joins TRBV6-5 to TRBJ1-1, with TRBD1 identical over 7 bases. The CDR3 is 14 amino acids. The ends lost 5 bases at V and 5 bases at J; junction bases unmatched: 8. Looked up from germline, CDR1 is MNHEY and CDR2 is SVGAGI. The CDR3 nucleotides are TGTGCCAGCAGTCCTCCTCCAGGGGGGACTGAAGCTTTCTTT. It translates to CASSPPPGGTEAFF.